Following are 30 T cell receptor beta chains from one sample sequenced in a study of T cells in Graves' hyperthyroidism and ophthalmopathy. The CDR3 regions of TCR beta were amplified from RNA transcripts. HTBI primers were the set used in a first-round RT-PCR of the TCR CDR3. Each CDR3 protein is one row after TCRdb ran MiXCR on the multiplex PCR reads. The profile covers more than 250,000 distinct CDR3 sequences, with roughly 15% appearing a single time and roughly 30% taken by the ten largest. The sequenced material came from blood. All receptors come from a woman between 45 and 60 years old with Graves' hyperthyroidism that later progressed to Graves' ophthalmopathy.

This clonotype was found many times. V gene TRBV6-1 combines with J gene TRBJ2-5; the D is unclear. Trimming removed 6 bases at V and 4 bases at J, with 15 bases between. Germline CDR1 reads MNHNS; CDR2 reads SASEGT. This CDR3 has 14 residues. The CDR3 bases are TGTGCCAGCAGCCTTTTTCCCATTGGAGAGACCCAGTACTTC. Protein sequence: CASSLFPIGETQYF.

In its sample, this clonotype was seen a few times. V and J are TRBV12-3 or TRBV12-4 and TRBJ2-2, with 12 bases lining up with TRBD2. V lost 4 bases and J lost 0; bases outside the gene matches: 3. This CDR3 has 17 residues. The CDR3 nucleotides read TGTGCCAGCAGTTCCCGACTAGCGGGAGCGAACACCGGGGAGCTGTTTTTT. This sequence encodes CASSSRLAGANTGELFF.

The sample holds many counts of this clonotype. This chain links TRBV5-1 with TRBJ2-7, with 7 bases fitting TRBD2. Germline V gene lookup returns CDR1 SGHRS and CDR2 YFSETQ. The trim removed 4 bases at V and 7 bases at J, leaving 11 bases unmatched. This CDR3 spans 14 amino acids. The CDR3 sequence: CASSTTGLTGEQYF. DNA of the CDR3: TGCGCCAGCAGCACAACGGGACTAACGGGGGAGCAGTACTTC. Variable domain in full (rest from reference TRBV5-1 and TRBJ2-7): KAGVTQTPRYLIKTRGQQVTLSCSPISGHRSVSWYQQTPGQGLQFLFEYFSETQRNKGNFPGRFSGRQFSNSRSEMNVSTLELGDSALYLCASSTTGLTGEQYFGPGTRLTVT.

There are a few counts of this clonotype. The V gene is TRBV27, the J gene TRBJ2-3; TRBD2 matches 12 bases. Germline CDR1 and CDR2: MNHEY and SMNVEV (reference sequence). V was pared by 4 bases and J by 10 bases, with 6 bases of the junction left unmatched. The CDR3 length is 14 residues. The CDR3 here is CASSSLTSGSSQYF. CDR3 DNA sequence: TGTGCCAGCAGTTCCCTGACTAGCGGGAGCTCGCAGTATTTT.

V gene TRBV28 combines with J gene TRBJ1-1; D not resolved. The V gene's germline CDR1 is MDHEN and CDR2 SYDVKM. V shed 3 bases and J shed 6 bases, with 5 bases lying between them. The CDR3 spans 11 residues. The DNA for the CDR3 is TGTGCCAGCAGTTTCGGAGCTGAAGCTTTCTTT. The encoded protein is CASSFGAEAFF.

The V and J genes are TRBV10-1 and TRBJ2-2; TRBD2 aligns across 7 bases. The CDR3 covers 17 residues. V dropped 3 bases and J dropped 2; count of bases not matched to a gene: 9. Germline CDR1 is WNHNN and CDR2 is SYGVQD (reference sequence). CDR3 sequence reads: CASSEGVSSGNTGELFF. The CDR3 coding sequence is TGCGCCAGCAGTGAAGGTGTGTCTAGCGGAAACACCGGGGAGCTGTTTTTT.

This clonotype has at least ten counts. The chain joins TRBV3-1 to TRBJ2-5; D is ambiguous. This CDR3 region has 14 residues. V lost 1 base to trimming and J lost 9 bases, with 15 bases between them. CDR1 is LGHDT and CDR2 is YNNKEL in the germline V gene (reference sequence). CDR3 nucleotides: TGTGCCAGCAGCCAAGGGGGTCAAGGAACGGCCCAGTACTTC. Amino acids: CASSQGGQGTAQYF.

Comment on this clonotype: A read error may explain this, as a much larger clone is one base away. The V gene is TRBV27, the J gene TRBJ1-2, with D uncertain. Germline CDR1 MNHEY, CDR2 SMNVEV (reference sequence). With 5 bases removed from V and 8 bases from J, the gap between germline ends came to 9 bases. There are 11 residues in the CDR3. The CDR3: CASSDLDGYTF. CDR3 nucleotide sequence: TGTGCCAGCAGTGATTTGGACGGCTACACCTTC.

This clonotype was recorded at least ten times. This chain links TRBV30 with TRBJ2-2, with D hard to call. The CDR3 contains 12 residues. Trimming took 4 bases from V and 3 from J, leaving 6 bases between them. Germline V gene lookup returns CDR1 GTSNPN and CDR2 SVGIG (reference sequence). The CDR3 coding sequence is TGTGCCTGGACTCTAGACACCGGGGAGCTGTTTTTT. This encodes CAWTLDTGELFF.

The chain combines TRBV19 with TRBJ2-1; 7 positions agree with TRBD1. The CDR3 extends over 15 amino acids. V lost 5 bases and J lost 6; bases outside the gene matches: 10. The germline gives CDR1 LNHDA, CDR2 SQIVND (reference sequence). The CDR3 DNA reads TGTGCCAGTAGTGGCGATTGGACAGGAGGCAATGAGCAGTTCTTC. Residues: CASSGDWTGGNEQFF.

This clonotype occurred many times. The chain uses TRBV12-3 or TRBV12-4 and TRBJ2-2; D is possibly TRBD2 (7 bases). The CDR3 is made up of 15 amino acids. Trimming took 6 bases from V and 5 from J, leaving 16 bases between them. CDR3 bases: TGTGCCAGCAGACCCGGACTAGGGGGGACCGGGGAGCTGTTTTTT. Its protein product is CASRPGLGGTGELFF.

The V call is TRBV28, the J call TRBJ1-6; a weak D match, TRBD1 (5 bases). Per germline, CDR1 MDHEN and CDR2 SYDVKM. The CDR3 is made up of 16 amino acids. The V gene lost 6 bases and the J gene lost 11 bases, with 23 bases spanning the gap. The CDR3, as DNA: TGTGCCAGCAGCCCTGGGGGAGGCCTGAGAAATCCACCCCTCCACTTT. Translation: CASSPGGGLRNPPLHF.

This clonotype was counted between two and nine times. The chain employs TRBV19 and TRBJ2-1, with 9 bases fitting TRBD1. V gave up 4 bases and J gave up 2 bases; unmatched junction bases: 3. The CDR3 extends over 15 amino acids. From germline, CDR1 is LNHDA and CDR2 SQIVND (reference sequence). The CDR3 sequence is CASSRGQGPYNEQFF. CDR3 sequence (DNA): TGTGCCAGTAGTAGGGGACAGGGCCCCTACAATGAGCAGTTCTTC.

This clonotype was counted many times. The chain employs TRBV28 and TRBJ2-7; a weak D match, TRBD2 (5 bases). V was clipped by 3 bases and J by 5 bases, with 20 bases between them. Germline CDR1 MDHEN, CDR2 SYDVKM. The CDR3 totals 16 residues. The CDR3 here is CASSLWGSGGSHEQYF. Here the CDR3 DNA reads TGTGCCAGCAGTTTGTGGGGAAGCGGTGGGTCCCACGAGCAGTACTTC.

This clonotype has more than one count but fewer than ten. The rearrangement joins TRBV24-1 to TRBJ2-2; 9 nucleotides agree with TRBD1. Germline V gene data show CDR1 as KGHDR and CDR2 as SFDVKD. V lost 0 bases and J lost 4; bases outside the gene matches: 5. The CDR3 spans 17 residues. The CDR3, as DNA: TGTGCCACCAGTGATTTGTCCGGACAGGGGTTCACCGGGGAGCTGTTTTTT. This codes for CATSDLSGQGFTGELFF.

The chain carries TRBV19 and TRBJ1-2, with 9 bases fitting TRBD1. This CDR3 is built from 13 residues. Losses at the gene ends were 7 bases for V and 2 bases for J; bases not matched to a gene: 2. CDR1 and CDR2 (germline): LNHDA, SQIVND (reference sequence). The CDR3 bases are TGTGCCAGTACACAGGGGGCGAACTATGGCTACACCTTC. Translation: CASTQGANYGYTF. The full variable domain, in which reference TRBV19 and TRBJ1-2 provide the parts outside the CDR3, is DGGITQSPKYLFRKEGQNVTLSCEQNLNHDAMYWYRQDPGQGLRLIYYSQIVNDFQKGDIAEGYSVSREKKESFPLTVTSAQKNPTAFYLCASTQGANYGYTFGSGTRLTVV.

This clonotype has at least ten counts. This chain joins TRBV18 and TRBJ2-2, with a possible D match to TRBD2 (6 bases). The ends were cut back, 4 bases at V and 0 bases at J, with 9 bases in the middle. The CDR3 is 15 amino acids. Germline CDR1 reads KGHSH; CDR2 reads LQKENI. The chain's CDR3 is CASSREVPNTGELFF. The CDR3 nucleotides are TGTGCCAGCTCACGGGAGGTTCCGAACACCGGGGAGCTGTTTTTT.

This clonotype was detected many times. The CDR3 sequence is CASSFPGQDYGYTF. CDR3 nucleotides: TGTGCCAGCAGCTTCCCGGGACAGGACTATGGCTACACCTTC. V is TRBV7-2 and J is TRBJ1-2; 8 nucleotides align to TRBD1. J gave up 3 bases and V 3 bases, and 3 bases lay outside the gene matches. Germline CDR1 and CDR2: SGHTA and FQGNSA. The CDR3 contains 14 residues.

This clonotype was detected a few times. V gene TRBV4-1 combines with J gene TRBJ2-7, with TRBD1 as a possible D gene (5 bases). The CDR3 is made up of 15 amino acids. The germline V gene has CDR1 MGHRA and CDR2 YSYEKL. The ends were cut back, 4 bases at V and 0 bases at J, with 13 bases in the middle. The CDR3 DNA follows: TGCGCCAGCAGCCCAGGGCTTACCTTCTCCTACGAGCAGTACTTC. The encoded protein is CASSPGLTFSYEQYF.

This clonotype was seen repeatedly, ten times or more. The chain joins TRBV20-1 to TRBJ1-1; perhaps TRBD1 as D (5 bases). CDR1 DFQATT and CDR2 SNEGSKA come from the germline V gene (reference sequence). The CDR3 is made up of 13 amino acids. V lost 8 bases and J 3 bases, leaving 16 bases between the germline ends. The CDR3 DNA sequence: TGCAGTATAGCAGCAGGGTTCGACACTGAAGCTTTCTTT. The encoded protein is CSIAAGFDTEAFF.

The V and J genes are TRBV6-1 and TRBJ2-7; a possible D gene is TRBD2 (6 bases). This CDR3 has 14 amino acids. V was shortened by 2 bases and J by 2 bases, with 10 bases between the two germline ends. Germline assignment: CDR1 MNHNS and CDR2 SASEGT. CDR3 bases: TGTGCCAGCAGTGAACTTTCGGGGGCCTACGAGCAGTACTTC. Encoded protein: CASSELSGAYEQYF.

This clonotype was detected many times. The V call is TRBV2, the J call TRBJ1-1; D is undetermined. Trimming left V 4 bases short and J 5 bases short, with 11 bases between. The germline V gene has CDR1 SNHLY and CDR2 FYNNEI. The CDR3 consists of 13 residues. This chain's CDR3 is CASSGSSSTEAFF. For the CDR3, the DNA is TGTGCCAGCAGTGGCAGTTCGAGTACTGAAGCTTTCTTT.

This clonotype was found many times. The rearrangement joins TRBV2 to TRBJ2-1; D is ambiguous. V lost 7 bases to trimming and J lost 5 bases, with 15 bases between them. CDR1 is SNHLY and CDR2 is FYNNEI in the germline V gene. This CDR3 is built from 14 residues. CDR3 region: CASTMRRPDNEQFF. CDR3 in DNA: TGTGCCAGCACCATGAGGAGACCGGACAATGAGCAGTTCTTC.

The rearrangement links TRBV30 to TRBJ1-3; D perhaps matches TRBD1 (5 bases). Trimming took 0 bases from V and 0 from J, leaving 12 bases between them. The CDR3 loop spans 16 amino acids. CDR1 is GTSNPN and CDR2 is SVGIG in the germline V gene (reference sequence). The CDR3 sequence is CAWSVGADTSGNTIYF. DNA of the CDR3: TGTGCCTGGAGTGTAGGGGCAGATACCTCTGGAAACACCATATATTTT.

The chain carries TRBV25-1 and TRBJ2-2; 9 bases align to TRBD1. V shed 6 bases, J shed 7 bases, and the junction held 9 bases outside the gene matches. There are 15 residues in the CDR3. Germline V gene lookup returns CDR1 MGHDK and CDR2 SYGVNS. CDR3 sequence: CASSRTGTGRGELFF. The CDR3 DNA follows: TGTGCCAGCAGCCGGACTGGGACAGGGCGCGGGGAGCTGTTTTTT. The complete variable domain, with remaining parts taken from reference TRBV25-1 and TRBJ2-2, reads EADIYQTPRYLVIGTGKKITLECSQTMGHDKMYWYQQDPGMELHLIHYSYGVNSTEKGDLSSESTVSRIRTEHFPLTLESARPSHTSQYLCASSRTGTGRGELFFGEGSRLTVL.

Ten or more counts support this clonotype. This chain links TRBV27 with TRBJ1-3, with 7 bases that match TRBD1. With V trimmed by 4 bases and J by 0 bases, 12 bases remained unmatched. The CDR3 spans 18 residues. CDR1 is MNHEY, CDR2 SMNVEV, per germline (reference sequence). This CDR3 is CASSSIEGQAGSGNTIYF. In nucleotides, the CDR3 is TGTGCCAGCAGTTCCATAGAAGGACAGGCCGGCTCTGGAAACACCATATATTTT.

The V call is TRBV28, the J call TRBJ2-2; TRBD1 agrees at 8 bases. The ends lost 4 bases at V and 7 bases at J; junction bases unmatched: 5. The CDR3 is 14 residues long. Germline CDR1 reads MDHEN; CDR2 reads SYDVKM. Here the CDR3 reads CASSYPGGSGELFF. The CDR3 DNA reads TGTGCCAGCAGTTACCCAGGGGGCAGCGGGGAGCTGTTTTTT. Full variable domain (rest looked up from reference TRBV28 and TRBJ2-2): DVKVTQSSRYLVKRTGEKVFLECVQDMDHENMFWYRQDPGLGLRLIYFSYDVKMKEKGDIPEGYSVSREKKERFSLILESASTNQTSMYLCASSYPGGSGELFFGEGSRLTVL.

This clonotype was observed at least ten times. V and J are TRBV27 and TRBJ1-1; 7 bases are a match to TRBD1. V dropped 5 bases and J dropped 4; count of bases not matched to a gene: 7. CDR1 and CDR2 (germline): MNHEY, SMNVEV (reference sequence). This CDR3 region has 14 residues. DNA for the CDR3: TGTGCCAGCAGTGACCCGACAGGGAGCACTGAAGCTTTCTTT. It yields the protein CASSDPTGSTEAFF.

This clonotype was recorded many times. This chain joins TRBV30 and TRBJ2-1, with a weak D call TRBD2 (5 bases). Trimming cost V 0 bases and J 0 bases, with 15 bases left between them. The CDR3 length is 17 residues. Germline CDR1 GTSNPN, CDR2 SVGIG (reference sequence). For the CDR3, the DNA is TGTGCCTGGAGTGTCCCCGGGATCTCCAGCTCCTACAATGAGCAGTTCTTC. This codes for CAWSVPGISSSYNEQFF.

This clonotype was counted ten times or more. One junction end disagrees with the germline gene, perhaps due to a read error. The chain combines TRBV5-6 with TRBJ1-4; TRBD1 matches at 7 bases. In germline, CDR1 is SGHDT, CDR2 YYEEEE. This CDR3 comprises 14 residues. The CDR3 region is CASSLDRLNEKLFF. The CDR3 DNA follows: TGTGCCAGCAGTTTGGACAGGCTTAATGAAAAACTGTTTTTT.